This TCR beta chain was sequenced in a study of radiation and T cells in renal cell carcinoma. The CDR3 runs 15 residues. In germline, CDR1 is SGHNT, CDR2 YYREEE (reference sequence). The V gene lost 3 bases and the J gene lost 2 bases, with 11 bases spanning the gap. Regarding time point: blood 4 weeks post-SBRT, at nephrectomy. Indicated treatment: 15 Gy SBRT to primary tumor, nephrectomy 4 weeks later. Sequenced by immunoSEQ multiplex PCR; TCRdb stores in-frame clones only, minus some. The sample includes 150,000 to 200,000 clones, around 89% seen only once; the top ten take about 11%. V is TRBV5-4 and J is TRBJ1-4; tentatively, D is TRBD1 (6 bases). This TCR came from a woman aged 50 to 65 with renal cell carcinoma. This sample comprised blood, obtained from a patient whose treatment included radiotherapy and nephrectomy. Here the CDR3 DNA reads TGTGCCAGCAGCTCTACAGGGAGTACTAATGAAAAACTGTTTTTT. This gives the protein CASSSTGSTNEKLFF.